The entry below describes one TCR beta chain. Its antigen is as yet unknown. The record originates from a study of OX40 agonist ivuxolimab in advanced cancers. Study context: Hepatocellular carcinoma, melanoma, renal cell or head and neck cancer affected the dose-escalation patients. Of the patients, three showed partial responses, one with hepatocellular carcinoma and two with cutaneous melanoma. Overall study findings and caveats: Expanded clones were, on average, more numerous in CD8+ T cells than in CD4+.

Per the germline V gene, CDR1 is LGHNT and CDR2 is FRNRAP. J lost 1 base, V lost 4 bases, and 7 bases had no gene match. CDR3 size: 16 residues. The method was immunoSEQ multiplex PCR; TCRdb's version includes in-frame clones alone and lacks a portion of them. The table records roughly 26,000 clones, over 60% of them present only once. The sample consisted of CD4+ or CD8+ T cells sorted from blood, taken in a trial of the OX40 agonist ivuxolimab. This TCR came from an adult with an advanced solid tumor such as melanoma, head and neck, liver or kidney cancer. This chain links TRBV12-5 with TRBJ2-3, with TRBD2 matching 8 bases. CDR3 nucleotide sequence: TGTGCTAGTGGTTCGAGCGGGGGTTGGGGCACAGATACGCAGTATTTT. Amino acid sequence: CASGSSGGWGTDTQYF.